What follows are 27 T cell receptor beta chains derived from one specimen sequenced in a study of CD8+ T cells in alopecia areata. It was cDNA, reverse transcribed from extracted RNA, that served as the sequencing template. Some clones are missing from TCRdb's copy, which holds only in-frame ones; the method was immunoSEQ multiplex PCR. The data show under 350,000 clones, with none appearing a single time. On the basis of CD4, CD8alpha, NKG2D, NKG2ACE and other markers, pooled cutaneous lymph node cells were sorted. The sample comprised CD4+ T cells sorted from a lymph node. Source of these receptors: a C3H/HeJ mouse with alopecia areata. Strain haplotype (MHC): H2-k.

To note about this clone: Gene names and germline match the mouse. The CDR3 goes on 4 residues after the read ends, and that part is filled in from the germline J gene. The identical CDR3 is also encoded by other nucleotide sequences in the sample. The gene calls are TRBV13-2 and TRBJ2-1; 8 bases align to TRBD2. Per the germline V gene, CDR1 is NNHNN and CDR2 is SYGAGS (reference sequence). The CDR3 has 15 amino acids. V shed 0 bases and J 3 bases; nucleotides not matched to a gene: 2. The CDR3 bases that were read are TGTGCCAGCGGTGATGCTGGACTGGGCTATGCT. It translates to CASGDAGLGYA. The whole CDR3 protein reads CASGDAGLGYAEQFF.

In the case of this clone: The genes and germline here are from mouse. The read ends 4 residues shy of where the CDR3 ends; the end is completed using the germline J gene. The identical CDR3 is also encoded by other nucleotide sequences in the sample. The chain employs TRBV1 and TRBJ2-1, with 10 bases aligning to TRBD2. This CDR3 is 15 amino acids long. The germline V gene has CDR1 NSQYPW and CDR2 LRSPGD (reference sequence). Losses at the gene ends were 4 bases for V and 0 bases for J; bases not matched to a gene: 0. The DNA read from the CDR3 is TGCACCTGCAGTGACTGGGGGGGTAACTATGCT. It specifies CTCSDWGGNYA. The whole CDR3 reads CTCSDWGGNYAEQFF.

This clone has at least ten counts. Mouse names are used for the genes. The CDR3 end lies 4 residues beyond the end of the read and is filled in from the germline J gene. The sample holds other DNA sequences that translate to the same CDR3. This rearrangement joins TRBV17 to TRBJ2-3; 8 bases line up with TRBD2. Germline CDR1 and CDR2: MNHDT and YYDKIL. V was clipped by 2 bases and J by 0 bases; unmatched bases: 1. The CDR3 has 15 residues. The sequenced part of the CDR3 DNA is TGTGCTAGCAGTAGAACTGGGGGTAGTGCAGAA. It is translated as CASSRTGGSAE. The CDR3, in full, reads CASSRTGGSAETLYF. The full variable domain, in which reference TRBV17 and TRBJ2-3 provide the parts outside the CDR3, is DTTVKQNPRYKLARVGKPVNLICSQTMNHDTMYWYQKKPNQAPKLLLFYYDKILNREADTFEKFQSSRPNNSFCSLYIGSAGLEYSAMYLCASSRTGGSAETLYFGSGTRLTVL.

This clone has a handful of counts. Gene names are mouse gene names. Read sequence stops 4 residues before the CDR3 end, and the germline J gene provides the missing end. The chain couples TRBV1 to TRBJ1-1; TRBD1 is a possible D gene (5 bases). This CDR3 spans 12 amino acids. The V gene's germline CDR1 is NSQYPW and CDR2 LRSPGD (reference sequence). The DNA read from the CDR3 is TGCACCTGCAGTGCAGATCAGGGA. It codes for CTCSADQG. The whole CDR3 sequence is CTCSADQGEVFF.

This clone appeared a few times. The gene symbols are mouse symbols. The CDR3 end lies 4 residues beyond the end of the read and is filled in from the germline J gene. Other DNA sequences from this sample encode an identical CDR3 as well. This chain links TRBV1 with TRBJ1-1, with TRBD1 as a possible D gene (6 bases). This CDR3 is 12 amino acids long. CDR1 and CDR2 from the germline V gene are NSQYPW and LRSPGD (reference sequence). The CDR3: CTCSAGTSEVFF. CDR3 bases read: TGCACCTGCAGTGCGGGGACATCA.

With respect to this clone: Gene names follow the mouse nomenclature. The sequence runs out 3 residues before the end of the CDR3; the remainder is reconstructed from the germline J gene. The same CDR3 arises from other DNA sequences in this sample as well. The chain employs TRBV5 and TRBJ1-6; TRBD1 matches at 10 bases. TRBJ1-6 is identified as an open reading frame with a role that is uncertain. Germline V gives CDR1 LGHNA, CDR2 YNLKQL (reference sequence). This CDR3 region has 15 residues. V shed 4 bases, J shed 3 bases, and the junction held 0 bases outside the gene matches. This CDR3 reads CASSRTGGYNSPLYF. Incomplete CDR3 DNA: TGTGCCAGCAGCCGGACAGGGGGCTATAATTCGCCC.

This clone was found a few times. Here the gene names and germline are mouse. The read ends 3 residues shy of where the CDR3 ends; the end is completed using the germline J gene. The rearrangement uses TRBV19 and TRBJ1-6; D ambiguous. TRBJ1-6 qualifies as an ORF whose function is uncertain. Trimming cost V 2 bases and J 5 bases, with 2 bases left between them. In germline, CDR1 is FNHDT, CDR2 SITEND (reference sequence). The CDR3 has 12 residues. The CDR3 protein is CASSMDNSPLYF. CDR3 DNA (partial): TGTGCCAGCAGTATGGATAATTCGCCC.

A word on this clone: Each gene name is a mouse one. The CDR3 is cut off 4 residues early in the read; its end comes from the germline J gene. The genes are TRBV19 and TRBJ2-5, with D possibly TRBD2 on 6 matching bases. Germline lookup yields CDR1 FNHDT and CDR2 SITEND (reference sequence). Trimming pared 1 base from V and 3 bases from J, leaving 9 bases between. This CDR3 has 14 residues. Partial CDR3 DNA: TGTGCCAGCAGTATATGGGGGACGCAAGAC. The encoded protein is CASSIWGTQD. The entire CDR3 protein reads CASSIWGTQDTQYF.

This clone showed up just a few times. Here the gene names and germline are mouse. CDR3 loop: CASSDGTGGAGDTGQLYF. CDR3 DNA (partial): TGTGCCAGCAGTGATGGGACTGGGGGGGCCGGGGACACCGGG. V is TRBV13-1 and J is TRBJ2-2; TRBD2 aligns across 13 bases. The CDR3 extends 4 residues past the end of the read, so its final part is completed from the germline J gene. The CDR3 contains 18 residues. The V gene end was trimmed by 0 bases and the J gene end by 3 bases; junction bases not matched to a gene: 5. Germline V gene lookup returns CDR1 NSHNY and CDR2 SYGAGN.

In its sample, this clone was seen a few times. Here the gene names and germline are mouse. CDR3 DNA (partial): TGTGCCAGCAGTGAGACTGGGGGGCATGCT. It encodes CASSETGGHA. The entire CDR3 protein reads CASSETGGHAEQFF. The J gene is TRBJ2-1, the V gene TRBV13-1, with TRBD2 matching 10 bases. The read ends 4 residues before the CDR3 terminus; that terminus is restored from the germline J gene. The V segment lost 2 bases and the J segment 5 bases; nucleotides outside the gene matches: 1. The CDR3 totals 14 residues. Germline CDR1 is NSHNY and CDR2 is SYGAGN.

A note on this clone: Gene names and germline match the mouse. Read sequence stops 4 residues before the CDR3 end, and the germline J gene provides the missing end. The same CDR3 also results from other DNA sequences found in this sample. The chain recombines TRBV13-1 with TRBJ2-1; a possible D gene is TRBD2 (5 bases). The CDR3 sequence is 13 residues long. Germline-derived CDR1 and CDR2 are NSHNY and SYGAGN. The part of the CDR3 DNA that was read is TGTGCCAGCAGTGATGCACCTGGGGCT. It yields the protein CASSDAPGA. The CDR3 in full is CASSDAPGAEQFF.

A remark on this clone: Mouse names are used for the genes. The read falls 4 residues short of the CDR3 end, and the missing part is taken from the germline J gene. The V and J genes are TRBV13-1 and TRBJ2-5; D is perhaps TRBD2 (6 bases). Trimming stripped 5 bases from V and 0 bases from J, with 10 bases between. Germline CDR1 NSHNY, CDR2 SYGAGN. The CDR3 totals 14 residues. The DNA read from the CDR3 is TGTGCCAGCAGAAGGACTGTTAACCAAGAC. Translation: CASRRTVNQD. The full CDR3 protein reads CASRRTVNQDTQYF.

As for this clone: The germline and genes are mouse ones. The read terminates 4 residues before the CDR3 end, so the remaining end is supplied by the germline J gene. This specimen includes other DNA sequences encoding the same CDR3. The V and J genes are TRBV14 and TRBJ2-7, with TRBD1 identical over 7 bases. CDR1 is SGHDT, CDR2 FRDEAV, per germline. The CDR3 loop spans 12 amino acids. CDR3 in amino acids: CASSPDRDEQYF. Incomplete CDR3 DNA: TGTGCCAGCAGTCCCGACAGGGAT.

As regards this clone: Any gene name here is a mouse gene name. The CDR3 end falls 4 residues outside the read, so it is completed with the germline J gene. The sample carries other DNA sequences with the same CDR3. The chain combines TRBV1 with TRBJ1-1, with 7 positions matching TRBD1. Germline trimming cut 0 bases from V and 0 bases from J; bases unmatched to any gene: 4. Per germline, CDR1 NSQYPW and CDR2 LRSPGD (reference sequence). This CDR3 has 16 amino acids. This CDR3 is CTCSADLGTANTEVFF. The DNA read from the CDR3 is TGCACCTGCAGTGCAGACTTGGGGACAGCAAACACA.

In regard to this clone: Germline and genes here are mouse. The observed sequence ends 4 residues before the CDR3 terminus, with the missing tail filled in from the germline J gene. Other DNA sequences in this sample translate to the same CDR3. This rearrangement joins TRBV13-1 to TRBJ2-1; the match to TRBD2 covers 9 bases. This CDR3 comprises 14 residues. Trimming cost V 5 bases and J 2 bases; bases outside gene matches: 2. The V gene's germline CDR1 is NSHNY and CDR2 SYGAGN. The CDR3 DNA, read in part, is TGTGCCAGCAGGAGGACTGGGGACTATGCT. Translating it yields CASRRTGDYA. The whole CDR3 region reads CASRRTGDYAEQFF.

This clone showed up just a few times. Gene names refer to mouse genes. The read falls 4 residues short of the CDR3 end, and the missing part is taken from the germline J gene. This sequence joins TRBV3 and TRBJ2-5; TRBD1 is a possible D gene (5 bases). The germline gives CDR1 SNHLY, CDR2 FYNGKV (reference sequence). The V end was cut by 2 bases, the J end by 2 bases, with 14 bases between. This CDR3 comprises 16 residues. Partial CDR3 DNA: TGTGCCAGCAGCTTATCCCAGGGAGGATCCCAAGAC. Protein product: CASSLSQGGSQD. The complete CDR3 sequence is CASSLSQGGSQDTQYF. Looking up the rest from reference TRBV3 and TRBJ2-5 gives the full variable domain: GPKVLQIPSHQIIDMGQMVTLNCDPVSNHLYFYWYKQILGQQMEFLVNFYNGKVMEKSKLFKDQFSVERPDGSYFTLKIQPTALEDSAVYFCASSLSQGGSQDTQYFGPGTRLLVL.

Worth noting for this clone: The gene names given are mouse names. The CDR3 is cut off 4 residues early in the read; its end comes from the germline J gene. The V and J genes are TRBV17 and TRBJ2-1; 14 bases are shared with TRBD2. The CDR3 consists of 16 residues. CDR1 and CDR2 (germline): MNHDT, YYDKIL. The CDR3 sequence: CASSRSGDWGGAEQFF. CDR3 bases read: TGTGCTAGCAGTAGAAGCGGGGACTGGGGGGGCGCT. The full variable domain, with the rest looked up from reference TRBV17 and TRBJ2-1, is DTTVKQNPRYKLARVGKPVNLICSQTMNHDTMYWYQKKPNQAPKLLLFYYDKILNREADTFEKFQSSRPNNSFCSLYIGSAGLEYSAMYLCASSRSGDWGGAEQFFGPGTRLTVL.

As for this clone: Gene names and germline refer to mouse. The CDR3 here is CTCRTGTGGSAETLYF. The CDR3 bases that were read are TGCACCTGCAGGACCGGGACTGGGGGTAGTGCAGAA. The chain combines TRBV1 with TRBJ2-3; 11 nucleotides line up with TRBD2. Read data end 4 residues before the CDR3 end; the end is taken from the germline J gene. Germline V gene lookup returns CDR1 NSQYPW and CDR2 LRSPGD (reference sequence). This CDR3 is 16 amino acids long. The J segment lost 0 bases and the V segment lost 6 bases, leaving 5 bases of the junction unmatched.

Concerning this clone: Gene names follow the mouse nomenclature. From the germline J gene comes the end of the CDR3, since the read stops 4 residues before it. This rearrangement joins TRBV13-3 to TRBJ2-1; D perhaps matches TRBD2 (7 bases). The CDR3 is 14 residues long. V was clipped by 5 bases and J by 4 bases, with 13 bases between them. Germline loops: CDR1 NNHDY, CDR2 SYVADS. Incomplete CDR3 DNA: TGTGCCAGCAGGGGGGCTGGGGGTTATGCT. Protein sequence: CASRGAGGYA. The full CDR3 protein reads CASRGAGGYAEQFF.

Details on this clone: Gene labels here are mouse ones. The CDR3 bases that were read are TGTGCCAGCAGCCAAGAACCGGGACAGGGAAATTCCTATAATTCGCCC. Protein product: CASSQEPGQGNSYNSP. The entire CDR3 protein is CASSQEPGQGNSYNSPLYF. This chain joins TRBV5 and TRBJ1-6, with 9 positions matching TRBD1. The sequenced fragment ends 3 residues before the CDR3 boundary, so the rest is inferred from the germline J gene. TRBJ1-6 is an ORF, and what it does is uncertain. This CDR3 is built from 19 residues. Looked up from germline, CDR1 is LGHNA and CDR2 is YNLKQL (reference sequence). V lost 0 bases to trimming and J lost 0 bases; unmatched junction nucleotides: 6.

Remarks on this clone: Genes and germline are mouse. The read terminates 4 residues ahead of where the CDR3 ends, so the germline J gene completes it. The rearrangement joins TRBV13-1 to TRBJ2-1; D is possibly TRBD1 (7 bases). This CDR3 region has 14 residues. With 2 bases removed from V and 6 bases from J, the gap between germline ends came to 12 bases. CDR1 and CDR2 from the germline V gene are NSHNY and SYGAGN. The CDR3 protein is CASSERGRFAEQFF. CDR3 DNA (partial): TGTGCCAGCAGTGAGAGGGGGCGCTTTGCT.

This clone was observed at least ten times. The listed genes are named as in mouse. The read finishes 4 residues shy of the CDR3 end, and the germline J gene is used to complete it. The chain links TRBV13-1 to TRBJ2-3; D is ambiguous. V was pared by 5 bases and J by 0 bases, with 10 bases between. This CDR3 spans 14 amino acids. The germline V gene encodes CDR1 NSHNY and CDR2 SYGAGN. CDR3: CASRTSPSAETLYF. The CDR3 bases that were read are TGTGCCAGCAGGACTTCCCCTAGTGCAGAA.

In the case of this clone: Genes and germline come from the mouse. The read terminates 4 residues ahead of where the CDR3 ends, so the germline J gene completes it. The chain links TRBV19 to TRBJ1-2; 8 positions match TRBD1. Germline CDR1 FNHDT, CDR2 SITEND (reference sequence). This CDR3 has 15 amino acids. J was trimmed by 3 bases and V by 2 bases; bases with no gene match: 6. The part of the CDR3 DNA that was read is TGTGCCAGCAGTATCAGCAGGGGGCGCGACTCC. Protein product: CASSISRGRDS. The entire CDR3 reads CASSISRGRDSDYTF.

With respect to this clone: Mouse gene names apply. Read data end 4 residues before the CDR3 end; the end is taken from the germline J gene. This chain uses TRBV13-2 with TRBJ2-1; 12 nucleotides line up with TRBD2. With 1 base clipped from V and 0 bases from J, the junction kept 5 bases outside the gene matches. The CDR3 spans 18 residues. Germline CDR1 and CDR2: NNHNN and SYGAGS (reference sequence). CDR3 DNA (partial): TGTGCCAGCGGTGATAGACTGGGGGGGCGCGTTAACTATGCT. Amino acids: CASGDRLGGRVNYA. Given in full, the CDR3 is CASGDRLGGRVNYAEQFF.

This clone was seen only a few times. Gene names and germline refer to mouse. Sequencing ends 4 residues short of the CDR3 end; the germline J gene provides the rest. V and J are TRBV5 and TRBJ2-7; 10 nucleotides line up with TRBD1. The CDR3 totals 14 residues. Germline V lookup: CDR1 LGHNA, CDR2 YNLKQL (reference sequence). J gave up 3 bases and V 3 bases, and 2 bases lay outside the gene matches. CDR3 DNA, as far as it was read: TGTGCCAGCAGCCAGGGACAGGGGAACTAT. The encoded protein is CASSQGQGNY. The CDR3 reads in full as CASSQGQGNYEQYF.

This clone was counted between two and nine times. The germline and genes are mouse ones. From the germline J gene comes the end of the CDR3, since the read stops 4 residues before it. This specimen includes other DNA sequences encoding the same CDR3. This chain joins TRBV5 and TRBJ2-1; TRBD2 aligns across 9 bases. This CDR3 spans 15 amino acids. Germline CDR1 and CDR2: LGHNA and YNLKQL (reference sequence). V lost 2 bases and J lost 3; bases outside the gene matches: 2. The CDR3 DNA, read in part, is TGTGCCAGCAGCCAATCTGGGGGGGTCTATGCT. Translating gives CASSQSGGVYA. The full CDR3 is CASSQSGGVYAEQFF.

This clone has a handful of counts. The genes are named according to mouse. The read comes to an end 4 residues before the CDR3 does, leaving the germline J gene to fill in the end. This chain joins TRBV5 and TRBJ2-7; TRBD1 aligns across 7 bases. The germline V gene has CDR1 LGHNA and CDR2 YNLKQL (reference sequence). The CDR3 is made up of 15 amino acids. V dropped 0 bases and J dropped 1; count of bases not matched to a gene: 3. CDR3 loop: CASSQDRDRSYEQYF. CDR3 DNA (partial): TGTGCCAGCAGCCAAGATCGGGACAGATCCTAT.